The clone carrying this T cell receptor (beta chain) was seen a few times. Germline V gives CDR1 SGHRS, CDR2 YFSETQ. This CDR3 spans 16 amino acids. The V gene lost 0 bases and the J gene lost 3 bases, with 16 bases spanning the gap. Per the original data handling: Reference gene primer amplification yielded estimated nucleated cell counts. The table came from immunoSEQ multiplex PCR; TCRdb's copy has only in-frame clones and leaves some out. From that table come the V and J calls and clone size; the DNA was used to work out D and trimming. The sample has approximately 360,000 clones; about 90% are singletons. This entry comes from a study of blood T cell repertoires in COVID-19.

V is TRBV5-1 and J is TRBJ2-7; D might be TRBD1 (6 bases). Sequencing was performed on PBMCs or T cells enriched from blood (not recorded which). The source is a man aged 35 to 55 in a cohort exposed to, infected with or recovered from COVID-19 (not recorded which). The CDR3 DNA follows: TGCGCCAGCAGCTTGGAACAGGGCGCGAAAGGCTACGAGCAGTACTTC. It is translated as CASSLEQGAKGYEQYF.